This T cell receptor beta chain stems from a study of T cell responses to AZD1222 COVID-19 vaccine. Study-wide results and limits: There were repertoire samples only from the period after the peak T cell response. Compared with day 0, the breadth and depth of the Spike-specific TCR repertoire rose significantly after two doses of AZD1222. Clonal diversity may have been underestimated in mostly white British donors.

The CDR3 has 13 residues. Germline V lookup: CDR1 SEHNR, CDR2 FQNEAQ (reference sequence). Deletions cut 5 bases from V and 7 bases from J, with 14 bases between. On this clone: No antigen is known for it.

The assay was immunoSEQ multiplex PCR, and TCRdb's table has in-frame clones only and misses some. The profile covers 150,000 or so clones, with roughly 89% appearing a single time and approximately 5.4% taken by the ten largest. This specimen consisted of peripheral blood, obtained on day 0 of AZD1222 vaccination. This receptor was taken from an adult in good health. The chain joins TRBV7-9 to TRBJ1-2, with D perhaps matching TRBD1 (5 bases). This CDR3 reads CASSRQGEFGYTF. CDR3 nucleotide sequence: TGTGCCAGCAGCCGTCAGGGAGAATTTGGCTACACCTTC. The variable domain in full, with the rest retrieved from reference TRBV7-9 and TRBJ1-2, is DTGVSQNPRHKITKRGQNVTFRCDPISEHNRLYWYRQTLGQGPEFLTYFQNEAQLEKSRLLSDRFSAERPKGSFSTLEIQRTEQGDSAMYLCASSRQGEFGYTFGSGTRLTVV.